The TCR beta chain under discussion was sequenced for a study of early T cells in non-severe SARS-CoV-2 infection. Study-level findings and limits: Using VDJdb, the matching emphasized anti-spike CD8 responses while missing private and CD4 specificities.

There are many counts of this clonotype. What it binds is not known. The germline gives CDR1 LGHDT, CDR2 YNNKEL (reference sequence). CDR3 length: 14 residues. With V trimmed by 4 bases and J by 1 base, 1 base remained unmatched. Individual cDNA molecules were tagged with unique molecular identifiers, the study reported. Using its own MiXCR run on the 5' RACE reads, TCRdb lists one record per CDR3 protein. Of about 67,000 distinct CDR3 sequences listed, under 14% are singletons. This receptor was taken from an adult who was a healthcare worker with PCR-confirmed SARS-CoV-2 infection or an uninfected control (not recorded which). The gene calls are TRBV3-1 and TRBJ1-3; 7 nucleotides align to TRBD1. Sequencing was done on a sample of whole blood. CDR3 residues: CASSLGQSGNTIYF. The CDR3 DNA reads TGTGCCAGCAGCCTGGGACAGTCTGGAAACACCATATATTTT.